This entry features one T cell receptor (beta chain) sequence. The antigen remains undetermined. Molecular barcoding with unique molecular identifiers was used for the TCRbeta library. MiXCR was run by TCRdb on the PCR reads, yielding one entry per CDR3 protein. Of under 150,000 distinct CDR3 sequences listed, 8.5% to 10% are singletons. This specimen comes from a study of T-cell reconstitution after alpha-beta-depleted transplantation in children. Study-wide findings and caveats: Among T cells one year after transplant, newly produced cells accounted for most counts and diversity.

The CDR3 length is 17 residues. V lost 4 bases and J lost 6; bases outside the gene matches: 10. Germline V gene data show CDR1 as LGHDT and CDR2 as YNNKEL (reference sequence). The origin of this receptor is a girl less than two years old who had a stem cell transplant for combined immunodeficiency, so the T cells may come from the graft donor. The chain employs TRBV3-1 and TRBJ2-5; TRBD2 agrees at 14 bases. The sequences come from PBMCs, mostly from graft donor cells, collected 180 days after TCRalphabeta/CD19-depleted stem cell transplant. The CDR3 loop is CASSPSRLAGGPKTQYF. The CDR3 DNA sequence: TGTGCCAGCAGCCCCAGTAGACTAGCGGGAGGGCCGAAGACCCAGTACTTC.